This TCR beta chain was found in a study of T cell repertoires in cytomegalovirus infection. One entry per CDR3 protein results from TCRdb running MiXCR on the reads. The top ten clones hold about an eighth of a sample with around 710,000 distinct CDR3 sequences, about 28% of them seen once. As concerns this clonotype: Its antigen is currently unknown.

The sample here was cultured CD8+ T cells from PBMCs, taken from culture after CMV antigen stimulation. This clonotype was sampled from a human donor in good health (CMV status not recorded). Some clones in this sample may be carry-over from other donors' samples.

This chain's CDR3 is CASSVVWGSTDTQYF. CDR3 coding DNA: TGTGCCAGCAGCGTAGTATGGGGGAGCACAGATACGCAGTATTTT. The chain is built from TRBV9 and TRBJ2-3, with D perhaps given as TRBD1 or TRBD2 (5 bases each). The V and J ends lost 0 bases and 0 bases respectively, with 8 bases between them. Looked up from germline, CDR1 is SGDLS and CDR2 is YYNGEE. The CDR3 is 15 residues long.